The 32 T cell receptor beta chains below were found in one sample sequenced in a study of T cells in Graves' hyperthyroidism and ophthalmopathy. From RNA transcripts, TCR beta CDR3 regions were amplified. The HTBI primer set was used in a first-round RT-PCR of the TCR CDR3. TCRdb recomputed calls from the multiplex PCR reads with MiXCR, one row per CDR3 protein. Of some 440,000 distinct CDR3 sequences in the sample, more than 15% are singletons; the top ten hold 7.5% to 8%. The specimen was blood. Receptors were obtained from a woman between 18 and 29 years old with Graves' hyperthyroidism.

This clonotype was recorded many times. The chain uses TRBV28 and TRBJ2-7, with TRBD1 matching over 10 bases. The CDR3 covers 16 residues. The trim removed 6 bases at V and 9 bases at J, leaving 17 bases unmatched. Germline V gene data show CDR1 as MDHEN and CDR2 as SYDVKM. The CDR3 nucleotides read TGTGCCAGCAGAAGCTTTCCGGGACAGGGGATATCTGGGCAGTACTTC. As protein: CASRSFPGQGISGQYF. Drawing the rest from reference TRBV28 and TRBJ2-7, the complete variable domain is DVKVTQSSRYLVKRTGEKVFLECVQDMDHENMFWYRQDPGLGLRLIYFSYDVKMKEKGDIPEGYSVSREKKERFSLILESASTNQTSMYLCASRSFPGQGISGQYFGPGTRLTVT.

Ten or more counts support this clonotype. The genes are TRBV11-1 and TRBJ2-7; D perhaps matches TRBD1 (6 bases). The V end lost 5 bases, the J end lost 4 bases, and 9 bases lay between the germline ends. The CDR3 totals 12 residues. The germline V gene encodes CDR1 SGHAT and CDR2 FQDESV (reference sequence). In nucleotides, the CDR3 is TGTGCCAGCAGCCCCGGACAGTACGAGCAGTACTTC. This translates into CASSPGQYEQYF.

The rearrangement uses TRBV20-1 and TRBJ1-2; tentatively, D is TRBD1 (5 bases). Germline assignment: CDR1 DFQATT and CDR2 SNEGSKA (reference sequence). Trimming pared 1 base from V and 6 bases from J, leaving 12 bases between. The CDR3 totals 13 residues. The CDR3, as DNA: TGCAGTGCTAGAGGCAGGGCGGAAGATGGCTACACCTTC. Its protein product is CSARGRAEDGYTF.

In this sample, this clonotype turned up many times. This sequence joins TRBV7-8 and TRBJ1-2; 7 bases map to TRBD1. CDR3 length: 15 amino acids. V dropped 5 bases and J dropped 4; count of bases not matched to a gene: 10. Germline V gives CDR1 SGHVS, CDR2 FQNEAQ. CDR3 sequence reads: CASSRTTGVPYGYTF. DNA for the CDR3: TGTGCCAGCAGCCGAACAACAGGGGTCCCCTATGGCTACACCTTC.

This clonotype appeared many times. The chain recombines TRBV7-2 with TRBJ2-1; D possibly uses TRBD1 or TRBD2 (5 bases each). CDR3 length: 15 amino acids. In germline, CDR1 is SGHTA, CDR2 FQGNSA. With 1 base removed from V and 8 bases from J, the gap between germline ends came to 15 bases. The CDR3 coding sequence is TGTGCCAGCAGCTTAGGCGAGGGGCAGGTGGATGAGCAGTTCTTC. As protein: CASSLGEGQVDEQFF.

This clonotype was recorded once. The CDR3 nucleotides are TGTGCCAGCAGTGGGGACCCACGCACAGATACGCAGTATTTT. It encodes CASSGDPRTDTQYF. The chain carries TRBV2 and TRBJ2-3; D assignment may be TRBD1 or TRBD2 (5 bases each). The germline V and J ends were trimmed by 4 bases and 1 base, with 9 bases remaining between them. The CDR3 is 14 residues long. The germline V gene encodes CDR1 SNHLY and CDR2 FYNNEI.

Ten or more counts support this clonotype. The V call is TRBV12-3 or TRBV12-4, the J call TRBJ2-3; D is possibly TRBD1 (5 bases). The ends were cut back, 0 bases at V and 2 bases at J, with 9 bases in the middle. CDR3 size: 15 residues. The CDR3 protein is CASSLAGAATDTQYF. Written as DNA, the CDR3 is TGTGCCAGCAGTTTAGCAGGGGCAGCCACAGATACGCAGTATTTT.

This clonotype was found many times. V usage is TRBV4-1 and J usage is TRBJ2-7; 10 bases fit TRBD1. Germline values: CDR1 MGHRA, CDR2 YSYEKL. Trimming took 1 base from V and 4 from J; bases not matched to a gene: 4. There are 15 residues in the CDR3. CDR3 DNA sequence: TGCGCCAGCAGCCAAGTAGGACAGGGGGGATACGAGCAGTACTTC. Protein: CASSQVGQGGYEQYF.

The rearrangement uses TRBV5-1 and TRBJ2-7; 7 nucleotides align to TRBD1. The J call is in doubt because the DNA end fits TRBJ2-1 better. Germline CDR1 reads SGHRS; CDR2 reads YFSETQ. The CDR3 loop spans 15 amino acids. The CDR3 protein is CASSLVGGPPHEQFF. CDR3 DNA: TGCGCCAGCAGCTTGGTAGGGGGCCCCCCCCACGAGCAGTTCTTC.

A single count supports this clonotype. The V call is TRBV28, the J call TRBJ2-7; 9 nucleotides agree with TRBD1. V lost 3 bases to trimming and J lost 5 bases; unmatched junction nucleotides: 11. This CDR3 has 16 amino acids. CDR1 is MDHEN, CDR2 SYDVKM, per germline. CDR3: CASSFLRDRVSHEQYF. The CDR3, as DNA: TGTGCCAGCAGTTTCCTCCGGGACAGGGTTTCGCACGAGCAGTACTTC. Together with reference TRBV28 and TRBJ2-7, the CDR3 gives the full variable domain: DVKVTQSSRYLVKRTGEKVFLECVQDMDHENMFWYRQDPGLGLRLIYFSYDVKMKEKGDIPEGYSVSREKKERFSLILESASTNQTSMYLCASSFLRDRVSHEQYFGPGTRLTVT.

This clonotype was recorded a few times. The rearrangement links TRBV20-1 to TRBJ2-1; TRBD2 matches at 8 bases. Germline loops: CDR1 DFQATT, CDR2 SNEGSKA (reference sequence). V shed 5 bases and J 2 bases; nucleotides not matched to a gene: 2. This CDR3 spans 13 amino acids. This CDR3 reads CSAYSGTYNEQFF. DNA of the CDR3: TGCAGTGCTTATAGCGGGACCTACAATGAGCAGTTCTTC.

This clonotype was counted many times. The genes are TRBV20-1 and TRBJ2-1, with 7 bases lining up with TRBD1. CDR3 length: 13 amino acids. Germline trimming cut 6 bases from V and 4 bases from J; bases unmatched to any gene: 6. CDR1 DFQATT and CDR2 SNEGSKA come from the germline V gene (reference sequence). The CDR3: CSAEGGSYNEQFF. The CDR3, as DNA: TGCAGTGCCGAAGGGGGCAGTTACAATGAGCAGTTCTTC.

With regard to this clonotype: Given a much more abundant clone one base away, this may be a read error. V usage is TRBV27 and J usage is TRBJ2-7, with a tentative D call TRBD2 (5 bases). Germline V gene data show CDR1 as MNHEY and CDR2 as SMNVEV (reference sequence). CDR3 length equals 14 residues. The DNA for the CDR3 is TGTGCCAGCAGTTACTCTGGCGGGTCCTGCGAGCAGTACTTC. Protein product: CASSYSGGSCEQYF.

At least ten counts were recorded for this clonotype. The V gene is TRBV5-1, the J gene TRBJ1-1; the D is unclear. The CDR3 loop spans 13 amino acids. V lost 0 bases and J 4 bases, leaving 7 bases between the germline ends. Germline CDR1 SGHRS, CDR2 YFSETQ. The CDR3 reads CASSLEEGTEAFF. The CDR3 nucleotides are TGCGCCAGCAGCTTGGAGGAGGGCACTGAAGCTTTCTTT.

This clonotype was observed many times. The chain carries TRBV28 and TRBJ1-6; TRBD1 is a possible D gene (5 bases). Trimming removed 5 bases at V and 5 bases at J, with 22 bases between. CDR1 and CDR2 (germline): MDHEN, SYDVKM. This CDR3 has 18 residues. In DNA form, the CDR3 reads TGTGCCAGCAGTCTCCATCCACTCCGGGACGGTCATAATTCACCCCTCCACTTT. Protein product: CASSLHPLRDGHNSPLHF.

This clonotype was recorded at least ten times. The J gene is TRBJ2-7, the V gene TRBV11-1; D not certain. With 5 bases removed from V and 2 bases from J, the gap between germline ends came to 16 bases. Germline V lookup: CDR1 SGHAT, CDR2 FQDESV (reference sequence). The CDR3 runs to 15 residues. The CDR3 sequence is CASSLNTAVTYEQYF. The CDR3 DNA reads as TGTGCCAGCAGCCTTAATACGGCGGTTACCTACGAGCAGTACTTC.

This clonotype showed up just a few times. The chain employs TRBV19 and TRBJ1-3, with a weak D call TRBD1 (5 bases). Looked up from germline, CDR1 is LNHDA and CDR2 is SQIVND (reference sequence). The length of the CDR3 is 15 residues. V was trimmed by 0 bases and J by 1 base, leaving 7 bases between them. The CDR3 DNA reads TGTGCCAGTAGTATAGAGACAGATTCTGGAAACACCATATATTTT. This gives the protein CASSIETDSGNTIYF.

This clonotype was seen a handful of times. The chain uses TRBV10-3 and TRBJ2-5; possibly TRBD2 for D (6 bases). The CDR3 is made up of 14 amino acids. V lost 4 bases and J 4 bases, leaving 13 bases between the germline ends. The germline V gene encodes CDR1 ENHRY and CDR2 SYGVKD. CDR3 protein: CAISGGGGGETQYF. The CDR3 coding sequence is TGTGCCATCAGTGGTGGTGGGGGAGGAGAGACCCAGTACTTC.

This clonotype was seen at least ten times. This chain links TRBV11-2 with TRBJ2-5; tentative D call: TRBD1 (5 bases). V was clipped by 4 bases and J by 4 bases, with 16 bases between them. The germline V gene encodes CDR1 SGHAT and CDR2 FQNNGV. The CDR3 has 15 amino acids. CDR3 loop: CASSSDPGLGETQYF. The CDR3 DNA is TGTGCCAGCAGCTCCGATCCAGGGTTAGGAGAGACCCAGTACTTC.

This chain joins TRBV28 and TRBJ2-1, with a weak D call TRBD2 (7 bases). The length of the CDR3 is 12 residues. Looked up from germline, CDR1 is MDHEN and CDR2 is SYDVKM. CDR3 amino acids: CAGGGGYNEQFF. CDR3 coding DNA: TGTGCAGGGGGGGGGGGGTACAATGAGCAGTTCTTC.

Comments on this clonotype: One end of the junction varies from germline; a read error may be responsible. The chain uses TRBV7-3 and TRBJ2-3, with D tentatively TRBD2 (7 bases). CDR3 length equals 14 residues. Germline V CDR1 and CDR2: SGHTA, FQGTGA. Here the CDR3 reads CASSIGGGVDTQYF. The CDR3 nucleotides read TGTGCCAGCTCGATAGGAGGGGGGGTAGATACACAGTATTTT.

At least ten counts were recorded for this clonotype. The J gene is TRBJ2-3, the V gene TRBV27, with D unclear. Between the trimmed V and J ends, which lost 0 bases and 2 bases, there was a span of 6 bases. This CDR3 is built from 14 residues. CDR1 is MNHEY, CDR2 SMNVEV, per germline (reference sequence). The CDR3 nucleotides read TGTGCCAGCAGTTTATCCCGAAACACAGATACGCAGTATTTT. It translates to CASSLSRNTDTQYF.

This clonotype came up many times. The chain carries TRBV7-8 and TRBJ1-3, with a weak D call TRBD1 (5 bases). This CDR3 region has 15 residues. CDR1 is SGHVS, CDR2 FQNEAQ, per germline. Trimming removed 6 bases at V and 0 bases at J, with 12 bases between. The CDR3 protein is CASSRGVTSGNTIYF. DNA of the CDR3: TGTGCCAGCAGTCGAGGGGTTACCTCTGGAAACACCATATATTTT.

This clonotype was detected many times. The CDR3: CASSYPIHGASGTDTQYF. The CDR3 region has the DNA TGTGCCAGCAGTTACCCCATCCACGGGGCTAGCGGGACAGATACGCAGTATTTT. V gene TRBV6-5 combines with J gene TRBJ2-3, with 8 bases that match TRBD2. After removal of 2 bases from V and 3 bases from J, the junction contained 13 bases not matched to a gene. CDR3 size: 18 residues. The germline V gene has CDR1 MNHEY and CDR2 SVGAGI.

In this sample, this clonotype turned up many times. The genes are TRBV5-1 and TRBJ2-7; no firm D call. The CDR3 loop spans 15 amino acids. V shed 4 bases and J shed 2 bases, with 16 bases lying between them. CDR1 SGHRS and CDR2 YFSETQ come from the germline V gene. The chain's CDR3 is CASSPGEARTYEQYF. The CDR3 DNA sequence: TGCGCCAGCAGCCCAGGTGAAGCCCGGACCTACGAGCAGTACTTC.

The rearrangement joins TRBV5-1 to TRBJ1-1, with D possibly matching TRBD1 (6 bases). Germline V gives CDR1 SGHRS, CDR2 YFSETQ. Between the trimmed V and J ends, which lost 4 bases and 3 bases, there was a span of 16 bases. The CDR3 is 15 residues long. The CDR3 reads CASSPGGGLYTEAFF. CDR3 nucleotides: TGCGCCAGCAGCCCGGGGGGGGGCTTGTACACTGAAGCTTTCTTT.

This clonotype was recorded at least ten times. CDR3 region: CASSLGEGVLAKNIQYF. CDR3 nucleotides: TGTGCCAGCAGCTTAGGGGAGGGAGTTCTAGCCAAAAACATTCAGTACTTC. V and J are TRBV11-1 and TRBJ2-4; 7 nucleotides line up with TRBD2. This CDR3 has 17 amino acids. V lost 1 base, J lost 0 bases, and 6 bases stayed unmatched. Germline loops: CDR1 SGHAT, CDR2 FQDESV (reference sequence). The full variable domain, rest sourced from reference TRBV11-1 and TRBJ2-4, is EAEVAQSPRYKITEKSQAVAFWCDPISGHATLYWYRQILGQGPELLVQFQDESVVDDSQLPKDRFSAERLKGVDSTLKIQPAELGDSAMYLCASSLGEGVLAKNIQYFGAGTRLSVL.

Regarding this clonotype: A much more abundant neighbour one base away suggests this may be a read error. The chain recombines TRBV20-1 with TRBJ2-7; D perhaps matches TRBD2 (6 bases). Looked up from germline, CDR1 is DFQATT and CDR2 is SNEGSKA (reference sequence). Trimming removed 5 bases from V and 2 bases from J, with 13 bases in between. The CDR3 has 13 amino acids. The CDR3: CSAGGNRTYEQYF. The CDR3 bases are TGCAGTGCTGGGGGGAACAGGACCTACGAGCAGTACTTC.

This clonotype came up many times. The V and J genes are TRBV3-1 and TRBJ1-1; tentatively, D is TRBD1 (5 bases). CDR1 LGHDT and CDR2 YNNKEL come from the germline V gene (reference sequence). Trimming took 4 bases from V and 6 from J, leaving 15 bases between them. CDR3 length equals 14 residues. CDR3 bases: TGTGCCAGCAGCCCGGGAGGGGTTACGTCTGAAGCTTTCTTT. Amino acid sequence: CASSPGGVTSEAFF.

There are many counts of this clonotype. The chain joins TRBV2 to TRBJ2-1; D remains unclear. The CDR3 is 13 amino acids. V lost 4 bases and J lost 9, with 13 bases in between. Germline V gives CDR1 SNHLY, CDR2 FYNNEI. The CDR3 sequence is CASSGGPWSEQFF. As DNA, the CDR3 is TGTGCCAGCAGTGGCGGCCCCTGGAGTGAGCAGTTCTTC.

J is TRBJ1-6 and V is TRBV18; a weak D match, TRBD1 (6 bases). The CDR3 totals 17 residues. Germline CDR1 is KGHSH and CDR2 is LQKENI. V lost 1 base and J lost 5, with 15 bases in between. The CDR3 nucleotides are TGTGCCAGCTCACCACTCGGCGGGGGGGCGCATAATTCACCCCTCCACTTT. It yields the protein CASSPLGGGAHNSPLHF.

This clonotype was detected a few times. This rearrangement joins TRBV19 to TRBJ2-1; 8 bases fit TRBD1. The germline V gene has CDR1 LNHDA and CDR2 SQIVND (reference sequence). The CDR3 spans 15 residues. Trimming cost V 7 bases and J 5 bases; bases outside gene matches: 10. In DNA form, the CDR3 reads TGTGCCAGTACTCTAGGGACAGGATCCAACAATGAGCAGTTCTTC. Translation: CASTLGTGSNNEQFF.